This T cell receptor beta chain comes out of a study of shared clonotypes between healthy human individuals. On the study more broadly: CD8 memory received one plate per donor, CD8 naive two, CD4 memory three and CD4 naive three.

A CD45RA+ naive subset and a CD45RA-negative memory subset were split from CD4+ cells. Trimming at V came to 6 bases and at J to 3 bases, leaving 13 bases not matched to a gene. The CDR3 extends over 16 amino acids. Per germline, CDR1 WSHSY and CDR2 SAAADI. Libraries were prepared by immunoSEQ multiplex PCR; TCRdb keeps only in-frame clonotypes and omits some of them. The sample includes millions of clones, around 90% seen only once; the top ten take under 0.15%. This clone was seen just once. This receptor was identified in a man aged 18 to 30 in good health. The chain combines TRBV10-2 with TRBJ1-2; 7 bases map to TRBD1. The sequenced material came from naive CD4+ T cells sorted from blood. Indicated subset: CD45RA+ positively selected. The CDR3: CASRGTAKAGYYGYTF. Here the CDR3 DNA reads TGCGCCAGCAGGGGGACAGCCAAAGCCGGGTACTATGGCTACACCTTC.